The sequence of this T cell receptor (beta chain) was determined in a study of CD8+ T cells in alopecia areata. V was clipped by 5 bases and J by 5 bases, with 10 bases between them. The CDR3 is 14 residues long. Germline CDR1 and CDR2: SEHNR and FQNEAQ (reference sequence). Lesional scalp punch biopsies and peripheral blood were collected from alopecia areata patients. Regarding the study as a whole: Compared with mice, patients displayed less clear TCR sharing, possibly for HLA-related reasons.

Remarks on this clone: The antigen is undetermined.

RNA was isolated and reverse transcribed to cDNA, the sequencing template. TCRdb's table, derived via immunoSEQ multiplex PCR, lists solely in-frame clones and lacks some. Among roughly 170,000 clones listed, around 60% were seen once. This TCR was sampled from a human donor with alopecia areata. The chain employs TRBV7-9 and TRBJ1-6, with a weak D call TRBD1 (5 bases). Sequenced here: CD4+ T cells sorted from blood, sampled at week 0. This chain's CDR3 is CASSLGTDNSPLHF. The CDR3 nucleotides are TGTGCCAGCAGCCTAGGGACGGATAATTCACCCCTCCACTTT.